The 31 T cell receptor beta chains below all came from one sample that was sequenced in a study of blood T cells in healthy people across ages. Then a second PCR, running about 6 to 11 cycles, was carried out with a sample-barcoded 5' primer and a J-beta primer mix. TCRdb itself ran the 5' RACE reads through MiXCR, one entry per CDR3 protein. The table shows 1 million or so distinct CDR3 sequences, with less than 50% occurring only once. Sequenced material: blood. These receptors all stem from an older woman in good health.

The chain combines TRBV5-1 with TRBJ2-2; D gene unclear. The length of the CDR3 is 12 residues. Between the trimmed V and J ends, which lost 5 bases and 1 base, there was a span of 3 bases. Per the germline V gene, CDR1 is SGHRS and CDR2 is YFSETQ. The CDR3 is CASRVNTGELFF. CDR3 in DNA: TGCGCCAGCAGGGTGAACACCGGGGAGCTGTTTTTT.

The V and J genes are TRBV15 and TRBJ2-1, with D hard to call. Germline CDR1 reads LNHNV; CDR2 reads YYDKDF (reference sequence). V was clipped by 0 bases and J by 12 bases, with 12 bases between them. The length of the CDR3 is 13 residues. In DNA, the CDR3 is TGTGCCACCAGCAGAGATCCCCTTACGGGGCAGTTCTTC. Translation: CATSRDPLTGQFF.

This sequence joins TRBV7-9 and TRBJ1-2; 9 bases fit TRBD1. V gave up 5 bases and J gave up 5 bases; unmatched junction bases: 12. Germline CDR1 SEHNR, CDR2 FQNEAQ (reference sequence). The CDR3 has 16 residues. In nucleotides, the CDR3 is TGTGCCAGCAGCACGGTGGCGACAGGGGGGCGGTATGGCTACACCTTC. Amino acids: CASSTVATGGRYGYTF.

This clonotype was recorded a few times. The chain joins TRBV15 to TRBJ2-4; TRBD2 aligns across 10 bases. The length of the CDR3 is 18 residues. CDR1 LNHNV and CDR2 YYDKDF come from the germline V gene (reference sequence). V lost 3 bases and J lost 0; bases outside the gene matches: 8. The CDR3 nucleotides read TGTGCCACCAGCAGCCACCCAGCGGGAGGGGTAGCCAAAAACATTCAGTACTTC. Protein sequence: CATSSHPAGGVAKNIQYF.

This sequence joins TRBV12-5 and TRBJ1-2; TRBD1 is a possible D gene (6 bases). Germline values: CDR1 LGHNT, CDR2 FRNRAP. This CDR3 spans 17 amino acids. Trimming cost V 7 bases and J 2 bases, with 23 bases left between them. The CDR3 protein is CASALSPGQTANYGYTF. DNA of the CDR3: TGTGCTAGTGCCCTCTCACCAGGACAGACCGCCAACTATGGCTACACCTTC.

The chain employs TRBV25-1 and TRBJ1-2; possibly TRBD1 for D (5 bases). The V end lost 5 bases, the J end lost 7 bases, and 14 bases lay between the germline ends. The CDR3 contains 13 residues. Germline V CDR1 and CDR2: MGHDK, SYGVNS. The CDR3 sequence is CASSTPGSGGYTF. Here the CDR3 DNA reads TGTGCCAGCAGTACTCCAGGGTCGGGTGGCTACACCTTC.

In this sample, this clonotype turned up a few times. This chain uses TRBV29-1 with TRBJ1-6, with D uncertain. CDR1 is SQVTM and CDR2 is ANQGSEA in the germline V gene. V was trimmed by 3 bases and J by 5 bases, leaving 8 bases between them. The CDR3 is 13 amino acids. This chain's CDR3 is CSVDSGDNSPLHF. The CDR3 DNA reads TGCAGCGTTGATTCTGGAGATAATTCACCCCTCCACTTT.

This clonotype came up a few times. V gene TRBV7-3 combines with J gene TRBJ2-7; 8 bases match TRBD2. In germline, CDR1 is SGHTA, CDR2 FQGTGA. The ends lost 0 bases at V and 7 bases at J; junction bases unmatched: 8. The CDR3 has 15 residues. CDR3 amino acids: CASSLTPAGVEEQYF. The DNA of the CDR3 is TGTGCCAGCAGCTTAACCCCAGCGGGAGTTGAAGAGCAGTACTTC.

The chain has TRBV18 and TRBJ2-1, with D unresolved. Trimming removed 3 bases at V and 7 bases at J, with 10 bases between. The CDR3 sequence is 13 residues long. Germline CDR1 is KGHSH and CDR2 is LQKENI. The CDR3 is CASSPFFRNEQFF. For the CDR3, the DNA is TGTGCCAGCTCACCCTTTTTCAGAAATGAGCAGTTCTTC.

CDR3 coding DNA: TGTGCCAGCAGCGCTACAGCAGATACGCAGTATTTT. Translating it yields CASSATADTQYF. The chain has TRBV6-2 or TRBV6-3 and TRBJ2-3; D is unclear. The CDR3 loop spans 12 amino acids. V lost 6 bases and J lost 4, with 8 bases in between. Germline CDR1 reads MNHEY; CDR2 reads SVGEGT.

This clonotype has a single count. This chain connects TRBV2 to TRBJ2-6; possible D gene TRBD1, 6 bases. Trimming pared 3 bases from V and 0 bases from J, leaving 21 bases between. Germline-derived CDR1 and CDR2 are SNHLY and FYNNEI. This CDR3 is 20 amino acids long. For the CDR3, the DNA is TGTGCCAGCAGTGACAGCGGAGACGGACAGCTCTCCTCTGGGGCCAACGTCCTGACTTTC. Its protein product is CASSDSGDGQLSSGANVLTF.

The chain carries TRBV27 and TRBJ2-7; D may match TRBD1 or TRBD2 (5 bases each). From germline, CDR1 is MNHEY and CDR2 SMNVEV (reference sequence). The CDR3 extends over 15 amino acids. Trimming left V 0 bases short and J 2 bases short, with 11 bases between. CDR3: CASSLSSGPTYEQYF. As DNA, the CDR3 is TGTGCCAGCAGTTTATCGTCGGGGCCAACCTACGAGCAGTACTTC.

The chain recombines TRBV20-1 with TRBJ2-1; 16 bases agree with TRBD2. The CDR3 runs to 15 residues. The junction had 9 bases not matched to a gene; V was cut back by 6 bases and J by 10 bases. Germline V lookup: CDR1 DFQATT, CDR2 SNEGSKA (reference sequence). CDR3 amino acids: CSATAGTSGGAEQFF. CDR3 in DNA: TGCAGTGCAACCGCCGGGACTAGCGGGGGGGCCGAGCAGTTCTTC.

Turning to this clonotype: Germline and junction disagree at one end, which may indicate a read error. The chain couples TRBV7-6 to TRBJ2-4, with D perhaps matching TRBD1 or TRBD2 (6 bases each). This CDR3 has 13 residues. Germline CDR1 and CDR2: SGHVS and FNYEAQ. The CDR3 loop is CANSAQGGGEQYF. The CDR3 coding sequence is TGTGCCAACAGCGCGCAAGGGGGAGGTGAGCAGTACTTC. The full variable domain, its missing parts supplied by reference TRBV7-6 and TRBJ2-4, is GAGVSQSPRYKVTKRGQDVALRCDPISGHVSLYWYRQALGQGPEFLTYFNYEAQQDKSGLPNDRFSAERPEGSISTLTIQRTEQRDSAMYRCANSAQGGGEQYFGAGTRLSVL.

This chain links TRBV13 with TRBJ2-5; D remains unclear. V was cut by 5 bases and J by 2 bases, with 15 bases left in between. The germline V gene encodes CDR1 PRHDT and CDR2 FYEKMQ (reference sequence). This CDR3 comprises 15 residues. DNA of the CDR3: TGTGCCAGCAGCGCCGGGTCGGTGGGACAAGAGACCCAGTACTTC. Translated, it gives CASSAGSVGQETQYF. Supplemented by reference TRBV13 and TRBJ2-5, the full variable domain reads AAGVIQSPRHLIKEKRETATLKCYPIPRHDTVYWYQQGPGQDPQFLISFYEKMQSDKGSIPDRFSAQQFSDYHSELNMSSLELGDSALYFCASSAGSVGQETQYFGPGTRLLVL.

In its sample, this clonotype was seen many times. This rearrangement joins TRBV28 to TRBJ2-7; unclear D gene. Germline CDR1 is MDHEN and CDR2 is SYDVKM. The CDR3 covers 13 residues. V was clipped by 10 bases and J by 4 bases, with 17 bases between them. CDR3 region: CATSVGVGYEQYF. CDR3 DNA: TGTGCCACATCTGTGGGTGTGGGGTACGAGCAGTACTTC.

This clonotype was recorded a few times. The V call is TRBV12-3 or TRBV12-4, the J call TRBJ2-7, with 7 bases that match TRBD1. Trimming removed 3 bases from V and 10 bases from J; junction bases left unmatched: 12. This CDR3 has 14 amino acids. CDR3: CASSLGQPGGTQYF. In DNA, the CDR3 is TGTGCCAGCAGTTTGGGACAGCCAGGCGGCACCCAGTACTTC.

The CDR3 loop reads CSVEGLDRGQETQYF. DNA of the CDR3: TGCAGCGTTGAAGGCCTAGACAGGGGGCAAGAGACCCAGTACTTC. This chain links TRBV29-1 with TRBJ2-5; 9 bases align to TRBD1. The CDR3 loop spans 15 amino acids. CDR1 and CDR2 from the germline V gene are SQVTM and ANQGSEA. V was clipped by 1 base and J by 2 bases; unmatched bases: 5.

This clonotype was picked up a small number of times. The chain couples TRBV5-6 to TRBJ2-6; D is undetermined. The ends were cut back, 9 bases at V and 0 bases at J, with 13 bases in the middle. There are 15 residues in the CDR3. Germline V gene data show CDR1 as SGHDT and CDR2 as YYEEEE. This CDR3 reads CATLLRPSGANVLTF. For the CDR3, the DNA is TGTGCCACCCTCTTGCGGCCCTCTGGGGCCAACGTCCTGACTTTC.

This chain connects TRBV6-6 to TRBJ2-2, with D tentatively TRBD2 (6 bases). The CDR3 sequence is 14 residues long. Looked up from germline, CDR1 is MNHNY and CDR2 is SVGAGI (reference sequence). Trimming cost V 8 bases and J 5 bases, with 15 bases left between them. The CDR3 region is CASRPGGGTGELFF. The CDR3 DNA reads as TGTGCCAGCCGCCCCGGGGGAGGAACCGGGGAGCTGTTTTTT.

This clonotype appeared a single time. CDR3 in DNA: TGTGCCAGCAGCTTACATTCCGGACAGGGGGCCGAGCAGTACTTC. Protein sequence: CASSLHSGQGAEQYF. V and J are TRBV7-9 and TRBJ2-7; 11 nucleotides agree with TRBD1. Looked up from germline, CDR1 is SEHNR and CDR2 is FQNEAQ (reference sequence). CDR3 size: 15 residues. The trim removed 2 bases at V and 6 bases at J, leaving 6 bases unmatched.

This clonotype was detected once. The J gene is TRBJ2-7, the V gene TRBV6-5, with D maybe TRBD2 (6 bases). This CDR3 contains 16 residues. The germline V and J ends were trimmed by 6 bases and 0 bases, with 18 bases remaining between them. Germline V gives CDR1 MNHEY, CDR2 SVGAGI. CDR3 coding DNA: TGTGCCAGCAGCATTAGCGGCATCTTAAGCTCCTACGAGCAGTACTTC. Its translation: CASSISGILSSYEQYF.

The chain is built from TRBV6-5 and TRBJ2-3, with D hard to call. This CDR3 comprises 15 residues. The V end lost 7 bases, the J end lost 1 base, and 15 bases lay between the germline ends. Germline assignment: CDR1 MNHEY and CDR2 SVGAGI. DNA for the CDR3: TGTGCCAGCACCGACTTCCTTGGGGGCACAGATACGCAGTATTTT. It is translated as CASTDFLGGTDTQYF.

As to this clonotype: A much larger clone differs from this one at a single base, so this may be a read error. V gene TRBV18 combines with J gene TRBJ2-7; D is perhaps TRBD2 (6 bases). The germline V gene encodes CDR1 KGHSH and CDR2 LQKENI. This CDR3 spans 13 amino acids. This CDR3 is CVSSPLGGYEQYF. In DNA form, the CDR3 reads TGTGTCAGCTCGCCTCTGGGAGGCTACGAGCAGTACTTC.

This rearrangement joins TRBV9 to TRBJ2-4; D gene unclear. The J call is in doubt because the DNA end fits TRBJ2-7 better. Germline V CDR1 and CDR2: SGDLS, YYNGEE. This CDR3 spans 11 amino acids. DNA of the CDR3: TGTGCCAGCAGCATACGCTACGAGCAGTACTTC. Its translation is CASSIRYEQYF.

This clonotype has a handful of counts. The V and J genes are TRBV10-3 and TRBJ1-6; 7 bases align to TRBD1. The CDR3 is made up of 15 amino acids. Germline lookup yields CDR1 ENHRY and CDR2 SYGVKD. The J segment lost 7 bases and the V segment lost 4 bases, leaving 7 bases of the junction unmatched. Here the CDR3 DNA reads TGTGCCATCAGTGCCGGGACAGTTTTGAATTCACCCCTCCACTTT. Its protein is CAISAGTVLNSPLHF.

The CDR3 DNA is TGTGCCAGCAGCGCGGGACTAGCGGGAGGCGAGAATGAGCAGTTCTTC. Protein sequence: CASSAGLAGGENEQFF. V usage is TRBV5-4 and J usage is TRBJ2-1; 15 bases are a match to TRBD2. The germline V gene has CDR1 SGHNT and CDR2 YYREEE (reference sequence). The J segment lost 7 bases and the V segment lost 4 bases, leaving 6 bases of the junction unmatched. This CDR3 is 16 amino acids long. The full variable domain, completed using reference TRBV5-4 and TRBJ2-1, is ETGVTQSPTHLIKTRGQQVTLRCSSQSGHNTVSWYQQALGQGPQFIFQYYREEENGRGNFPPRFSGLQFPNYSSELNVNALELDDSALYLCASSAGLAGGENEQFFGPGTRLTVL.

The CDR3: CAISDRTSGTLSYNEQFF. In DNA, the CDR3 is TGTGCCATCAGTGATAGGACTAGCGGGACCTTATCCTACAATGAGCAGTTCTTC. The J gene is TRBJ2-1, the V gene TRBV10-3; TRBD2 matches at 12 bases. After removal of 3 bases from V and 1 base from J, the junction contained 7 bases not matched to a gene. Germline V CDR1 and CDR2: ENHRY, SYGVKD. This CDR3 is built from 18 residues.

The CDR3 loop reads CASSFIRGPGNTIYF. The CDR3 DNA reads as TGTGCCAGCAGTTTCATCCGGGGGCCTGGAAACACCATATATTTT. The chain is built from TRBV14 and TRBJ1-3, with D maybe TRBD1 (6 bases). There are 15 residues in the CDR3. In germline, CDR1 is SGHDN, CDR2 FVKESK. The V end lost 6 bases, the J end lost 2 bases, and 14 bases lay between the germline ends.

V and J are TRBV7-3 and TRBJ1-1; TRBD1 is a possible D gene (6 bases). Trimming stripped 5 bases from V and 4 bases from J, with 17 bases between. This CDR3 has 15 amino acids. Germline V lookup: CDR1 SGHTA, CDR2 FQGTGA. CDR3 loop: CASSPTQGGITEAFF. The CDR3 bases are TGTGCCAGCAGCCCAACACAGGGAGGGATCACTGAAGCTTTCTTT.

To note about this clonotype: Compared with germline, one end of the junction differs, possibly owing to a read error. This chain links TRBV12-3 or TRBV12-4 with TRBJ1-1; perhaps TRBD1 as D (5 bases). The CDR3 has 16 residues. CDR3 nucleotides: TGCGCCAGCAGTTTAGAGCCACAGGTGATGAACACTGAAGCTTTCTTT. It codes for CASSLEPQVMNTEAFF.